Each of the 9 T cell receptor beta chains below was sequenced from the same sample in a study of T cell changes during pregnancy in multiple sclerosis. Sequencing was performed with immunoSEQ multiplex PCR; in TCRdb, only in-frame clones are kept and a portion is missing. The sample yields about 59,000 clones, just under 90% seen once. Material for sequencing was peripheral blood from another person, used as feeder cells. These receptors were collected from a human donor whose cells served as feeder cells for cultures in a pregnancy study.

This chain links TRBV6-5 with TRBJ2-7; no clear D gene. The CDR3 spans 15 residues. With 2 bases removed from V and 3 bases from J, the gap between germline ends came to 14 bases. Per the germline V gene, CDR1 is MNHEY and CDR2 is SVGAGI. The CDR3 spells CASSYTLTEYYEQYF. In DNA, the CDR3 is TGTGCCAGCAGTTACACCTTGACGGAATACTACGAGCAGTACTTC.

This clone was seen a few times. This CDR3 is CASSEATSGGAEQYF. CDR3 in DNA: TGTGCCAGCAGTGAAGCGACTAGCGGGGGGGCCGAGCAGTACTTC. The chain is built from TRBV6-1 and TRBJ2-7; 14 nucleotides align to TRBD2. This CDR3 region has 15 residues. V trimming: 0 bases; J trimming: 6 bases; junction bases outside the gene matches: 1. Germline V lookup: CDR1 MNHNS, CDR2 SASEGT.

The rearrangement joins TRBV11-2 to TRBJ2-7, with D possibly matching TRBD2 (5 bases). Between the trimmed V and J ends, which lost 4 bases and 3 bases, there was a span of 13 bases. Germline assignment: CDR1 SGHAT and CDR2 FQNNGV. This CDR3 spans 14 amino acids. CDR3 nucleotides: TGTGCCAGCAGCTCCGCGGGTAGGTACTACGAGCAGTACTTC. Residues: CASSSAGRYYEQYF.

This clone was counted once. This chain links TRBV5-6 with TRBJ2-2, with D uncertain. Germline CDR1 is SGHDT and CDR2 is YYEEEE. The CDR3 loop spans 14 amino acids. The germline V and J ends were trimmed by 4 bases and 7 bases, with 14 bases remaining between them. The CDR3 DNA is TGTGCCAGCAGCCAGAAAACAACTTTCGGGGAGCTGTTTTTT. Translated: CASSQKTTFGELFF. The complete variable domain, with remaining parts taken from reference TRBV5-6 and TRBJ2-2, reads DAGVTQSPTHLIKTRGQQVTLRCSPKSGHDTVSWYQQALGQGPQFIFQYYEEEERQRGNFPDRFSGHQFPNYSSELNVNALLLGDSALYLCASSQKTTFGELFFGEGSRLTVL.

The rearrangement links TRBV7-2 to TRBJ1-1; a weak D match, TRBD1 (5 bases). The length of the CDR3 is 11 residues. Trimming took off 1 base at V and 11 bases at J, with 8 bases between the two ends. Germline loops: CDR1 SGHTA, CDR2 FQGNSA. CDR3 nucleotides: TGTGCCAGCAGCTTAGTTGGGGGGGCTTTCTTT. This gives the protein CASSLVGGAFF.

The V gene is TRBV18, the J gene TRBJ1-5, with D tentatively TRBD1 (5 bases). CDR1 is KGHSH and CDR2 is LQKENI in the germline V gene. Trimming removed 5 bases from V and 4 bases from J, with 6 bases in between. This CDR3 comprises 12 residues. This CDR3 is CASSEGNQPQHF. For the CDR3, the DNA is TGTGCCAGCTCAGAGGGGAATCAGCCCCAGCATTTT.

This CDR3 reads CAISSLGGEYTEAFF. The CDR3 coding sequence is TGTGCCATCAGTTCCCTGGGGGGGGAGTACACTGAAGCTTTCTTT. The chain links TRBV10-3 to TRBJ1-1; the D gene is possibly TRBD1 (5 bases). V was shortened by 5 bases and J by 3 bases, with 16 bases between the two germline ends. This CDR3 is built from 15 residues. Germline V gives CDR1 ENHRY, CDR2 SYGVKD.

J is TRBJ1-1 and V is TRBV29-1; D remains unclear. Germline V lookup: CDR1 SQVTM, CDR2 ANQGSEA. V shed 5 bases and J shed 1 base, with 5 bases lying between them. The CDR3 sequence is 11 residues long. CDR3 nucleotide sequence: TGCAGCGTTTTGCCGAACACTGAAGCTTTCTTT. It translates to CSVLPNTEAFF.

This clone was recorded a few times. The V and J genes are TRBV9 and TRBJ2-2; no clear D. Germline V CDR1 and CDR2: SGDLS, YYNGEE. V was trimmed by 4 bases and J by 4 bases, leaving 14 bases between them. The CDR3 runs 15 residues. The CDR3 reads CASSPSQVVTGELFF. CDR3 DNA sequence: TGTGCCAGCAGCCCATCCCAGGTCGTCACCGGGGAGCTGTTTTTT.